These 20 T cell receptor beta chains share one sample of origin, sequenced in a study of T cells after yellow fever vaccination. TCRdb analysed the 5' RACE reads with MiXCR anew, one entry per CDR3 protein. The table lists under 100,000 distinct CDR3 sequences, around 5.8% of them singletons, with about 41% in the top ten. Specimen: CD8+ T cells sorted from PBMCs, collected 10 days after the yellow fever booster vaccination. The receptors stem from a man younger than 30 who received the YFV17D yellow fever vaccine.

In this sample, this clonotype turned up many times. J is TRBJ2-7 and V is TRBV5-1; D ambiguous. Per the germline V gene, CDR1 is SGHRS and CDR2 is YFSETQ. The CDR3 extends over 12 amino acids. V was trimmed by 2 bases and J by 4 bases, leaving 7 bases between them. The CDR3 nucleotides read TGCGCCAGCAGCTTTAATGAATACGAGCAGTACTTC. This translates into CASSFNEYEQYF.

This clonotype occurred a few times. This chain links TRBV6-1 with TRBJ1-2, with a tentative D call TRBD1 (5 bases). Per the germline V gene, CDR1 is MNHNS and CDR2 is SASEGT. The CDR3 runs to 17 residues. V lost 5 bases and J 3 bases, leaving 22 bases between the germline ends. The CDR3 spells CASSPLAFGGDDYGYTF. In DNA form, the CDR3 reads TGTGCCAGCAGTCCCCTCGCGTTCGGGGGTGACGACTATGGCTACACCTTC.

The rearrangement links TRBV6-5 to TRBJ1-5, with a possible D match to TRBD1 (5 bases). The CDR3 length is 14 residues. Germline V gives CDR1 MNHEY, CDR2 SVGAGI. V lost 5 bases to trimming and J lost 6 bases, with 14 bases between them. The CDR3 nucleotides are TGTGCCAGCAGTCCCCGGGGAGGGGCTCAGCCCCAGCATTTT. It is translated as CASSPRGGAQPQHF.

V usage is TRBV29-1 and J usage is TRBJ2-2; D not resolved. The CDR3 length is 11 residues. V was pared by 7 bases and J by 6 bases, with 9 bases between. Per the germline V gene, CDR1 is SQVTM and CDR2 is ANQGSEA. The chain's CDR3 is CSAGIPGELFF. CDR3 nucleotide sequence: TGCAGCGCTGGCATACCCGGGGAGCTGTTTTTT.

CDR3 residues: CATSRAADYQPQHF. In nucleotides, the CDR3 is TGTGCCACCAGCAGAGCGGCAGATTATCAGCCCCAGCATTTT. The genes are TRBV15 and TRBJ1-5; D ambiguous. The CDR3 is 14 residues long. Germline V gene lookup returns CDR1 LNHNV and CDR2 YYDKDF (reference sequence). V lost 1 base and J 5 bases, leaving 9 bases between the germline ends.

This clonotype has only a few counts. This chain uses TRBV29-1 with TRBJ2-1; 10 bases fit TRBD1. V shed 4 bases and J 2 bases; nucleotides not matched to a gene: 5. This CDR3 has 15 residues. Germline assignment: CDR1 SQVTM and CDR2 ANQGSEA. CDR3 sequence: CSVGGGQGTYNEQFF. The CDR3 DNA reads TGCAGCGTTGGGGGGGGACAGGGGACCTACAATGAGCAGTTCTTC.

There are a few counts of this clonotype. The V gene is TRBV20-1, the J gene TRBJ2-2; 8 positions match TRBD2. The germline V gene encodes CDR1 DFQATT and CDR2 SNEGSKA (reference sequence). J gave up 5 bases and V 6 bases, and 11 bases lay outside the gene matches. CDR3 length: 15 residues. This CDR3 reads CSATPSGGLTGELFF. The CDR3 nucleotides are TGCAGTGCAACCCCCTCGGGGGGGCTAACCGGGGAGCTGTTTTTT.

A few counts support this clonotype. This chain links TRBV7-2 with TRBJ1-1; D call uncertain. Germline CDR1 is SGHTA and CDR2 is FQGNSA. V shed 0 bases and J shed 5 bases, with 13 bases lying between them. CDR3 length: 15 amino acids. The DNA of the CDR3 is TGTGCCAGCAGCTTAGCCGAACCTAGCGGGACTGAAGCTTTCTTT. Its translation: CASSLAEPSGTEAFF.

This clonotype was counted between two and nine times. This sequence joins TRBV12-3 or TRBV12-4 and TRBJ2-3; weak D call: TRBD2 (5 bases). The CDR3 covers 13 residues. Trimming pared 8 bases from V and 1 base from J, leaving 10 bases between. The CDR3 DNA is TGTGCCAGCTCGGGGAGCCGCACAGATACGCAGTATTTT. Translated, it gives CASSGSRTDTQYF.

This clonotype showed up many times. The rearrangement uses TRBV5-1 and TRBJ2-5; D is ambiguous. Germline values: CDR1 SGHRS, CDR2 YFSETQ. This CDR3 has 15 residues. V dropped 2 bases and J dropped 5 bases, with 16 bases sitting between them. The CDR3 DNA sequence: TGCGCCAGCAGCTTAAGGACGGTAGAAGGTGAGACCCAGTACTTC. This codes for CASSLRTVEGETQYF.

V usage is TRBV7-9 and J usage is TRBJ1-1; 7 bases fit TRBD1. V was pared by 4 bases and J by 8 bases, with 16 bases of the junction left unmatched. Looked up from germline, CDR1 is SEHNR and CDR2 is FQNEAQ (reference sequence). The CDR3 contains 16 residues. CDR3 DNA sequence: TGTGCCAGCAGCTCGACACGATCGGACAGGCGCGAGGAAGCTTTCTTT. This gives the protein CASSSTRSDRREEAFF.

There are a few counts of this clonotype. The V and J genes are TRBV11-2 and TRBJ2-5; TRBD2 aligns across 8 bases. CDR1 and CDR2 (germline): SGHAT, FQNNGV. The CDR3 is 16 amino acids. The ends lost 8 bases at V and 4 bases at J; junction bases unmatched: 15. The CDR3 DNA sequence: TGTGCCAGCGGACTAAGAGAAGCGGGGGTTAGAGAGACCCAGTACTTC. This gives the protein CASGLREAGVRETQYF.

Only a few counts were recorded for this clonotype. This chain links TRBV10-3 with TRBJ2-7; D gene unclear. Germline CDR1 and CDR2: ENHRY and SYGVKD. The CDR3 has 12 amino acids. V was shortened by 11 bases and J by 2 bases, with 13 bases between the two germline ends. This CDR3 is CAVSPSPYEQYV. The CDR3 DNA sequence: TGTGCCGTCTCCCCCAGTCCCTACGAGCAGTACGTC.

The CDR3 DNA sequence: TGTGCCAGTAGTATACTTTGGGGCTCCTACAATGAGCAGTTCTTC. Protein sequence: CASSILWGSYNEQFF. J is TRBJ2-1 and V is TRBV19; no reliable D call. The CDR3 spans 15 residues. V lost 2 bases and J lost 0, with 8 bases in between. Per germline, CDR1 LNHDA and CDR2 SQIVND (reference sequence).

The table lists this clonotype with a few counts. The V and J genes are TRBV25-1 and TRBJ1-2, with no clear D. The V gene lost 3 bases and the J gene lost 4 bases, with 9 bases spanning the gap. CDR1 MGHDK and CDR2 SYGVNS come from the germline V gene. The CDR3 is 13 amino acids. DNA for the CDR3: TGTGCCAGCAGTGAGGCGGGTTTCTATGGCTACACCTTC. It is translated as CASSEAGFYGYTF.

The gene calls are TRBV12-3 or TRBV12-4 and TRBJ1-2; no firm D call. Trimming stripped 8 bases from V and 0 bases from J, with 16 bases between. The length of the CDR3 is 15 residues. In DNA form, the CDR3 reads TGTGCCAGCTCCGACGGGCTGGGAGCTAACTATGGCTACACCTTC. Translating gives CASSDGLGANYGYTF.

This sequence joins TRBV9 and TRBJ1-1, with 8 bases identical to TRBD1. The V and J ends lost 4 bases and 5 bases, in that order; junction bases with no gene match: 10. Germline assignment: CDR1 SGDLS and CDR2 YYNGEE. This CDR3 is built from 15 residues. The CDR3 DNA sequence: TGTGCCAGCAGCCCGAGGGACAGGCTACGGACTGAAGCTTTCTTT. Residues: CASSPRDRLRTEAFF.

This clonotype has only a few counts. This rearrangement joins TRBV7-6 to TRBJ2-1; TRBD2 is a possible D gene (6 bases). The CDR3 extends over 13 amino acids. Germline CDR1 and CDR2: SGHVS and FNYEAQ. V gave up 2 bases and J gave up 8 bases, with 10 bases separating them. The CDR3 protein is CASSLSGGDEQFF. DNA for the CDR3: TGTGCCAGCAGCTTATCCGGGGGAGATGAGCAGTTCTTC.

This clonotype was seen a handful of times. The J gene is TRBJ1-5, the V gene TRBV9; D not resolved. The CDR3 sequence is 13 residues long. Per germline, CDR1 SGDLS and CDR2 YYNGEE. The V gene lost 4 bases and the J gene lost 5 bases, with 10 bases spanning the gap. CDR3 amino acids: CASSPHDDQPQHF. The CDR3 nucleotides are TGTGCCAGCAGCCCTCATGACGATCAGCCCCAGCATTTT.

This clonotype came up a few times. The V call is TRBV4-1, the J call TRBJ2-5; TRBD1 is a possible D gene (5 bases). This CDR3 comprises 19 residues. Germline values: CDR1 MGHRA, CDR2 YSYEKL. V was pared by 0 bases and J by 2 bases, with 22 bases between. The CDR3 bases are TGCGCCAGCAGCCAAGAACTTATGGTATATAGACAGCAACAAGAGACCCAGTACTTC. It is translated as CASSQELMVYRQQQETQYF.